This T cell receptor beta chain was retrieved from a study of blood T cell repertoires in COVID-19 (dated by TCRdb to 2020 to 2022). A note on the overall study: The collaborator samples originated in the United States, Italy and Spain and spanned the acute and convalescent phases of COVID-19. The material from the prospective study consisted of cDNA or gDNA derived from T cells, B-cell-depleted T cells, or PBMCs. Deeply sampled blood TCRbeta repertoires from subjects exposed to, actively infected with, or recovered from COVID-19 were included in the dataset. The repertoires were made available in a free public database intended to serve as a resource for research on the immune response to SARS-CoV-2. Samples came from the ongoing ImmuneRACE study (first 160 participants) plus 1,254 subjects from 6 global collaborators. Nearly every sample came with metadata listing a de-identified subject ID, COVID-19 status, age in years and sex. Where available, HLA class I and class II types were taken from metadata supplied by the sample provider and were not determined by assay-based typing. The study at large found these results: The quantity of clinical and demographic metadata differed by source and by participant and was supplied without curation.

Spanning cysteine to phenylalanine, the CDR3 consists of 13 amino acids. Only the CDR3 DNA stays, 39 bases, in frame from base 1. The trim is 0 bases for V and 3 bases for J, with a gap of 4 bases between the germline ends. In the germline V gene, CDR1 corresponds to SGHRS and CDR2 to YFSETQ. Each collaborating institution followed its own protocols to collect whole blood in K2EDTA tubes. Collaborator samples were shipped for TCRbeta analysis as frozen whole blood, isolated PBMCs, or DNA extracted from either sample type. The immunoSEQ Assay, a bias-controlled multiplex PCR, was used to amplify TCRbeta CDR3 regions from genomic DNA. Concerning the study's data processing: Nucleated cell counts per sample were estimated from amplification of reference gene primers within the assay. Sequence reads were collapsed and filtered to measure the absolute abundance of every unique TCRbeta CDR3 rearrangement. Productive Simpson clonality was computed per sample as the square root of Simpson's diversity index over productive rearrangements. As stored in TCRdb, this immuneACCESS dataset retains in-frame rearrangements with V and J assigned. A fraction of the clones does not appear; measured against another copy, unresolved V genes explain less than half of the discrepancy, and the remainder lacks a known reason. V and J calls and clone size follow that table, whereas D and trimming were derived from the DNA. The sample table contains about 150,000 clones; only one count was recorded for roughly nine tenths of them. The biggest ten clones account for approximately 0.5% of the sample.

For this clone: The antigen it recognizes is unknown. Per-nucleotide qualities are absent, and no much larger clonotype sits a single base away.

The sequenced sample was peripheral blood. The rearrangement joined TRBV5-1 to TRBJ1-3; no confident D gene assignment can be made. This clonotype was obtained from a middle-aged man with acute or convalescent COVID-19. The bases read TGCGCCAGCAGCTTGGAGAGTGGAAACACCATATATTTT. Its translation is CASSLESGNTIYF.